The rows below give T cell receptor beta chains drawn from one sample of a study of blood T cells in healthy people across ages. TCRdb reanalysed the 5' RACE reads using MiXCR and keeps one entry per CDR3 protein. This table holds hundreds of thousands of distinct CDR3 sequences, roughly 32% found once. Specimen: blood. These receptors were collected from an elderly woman in good health. The CDR3 runs from the conserved cysteine through the conserved F or W.

v_call: TRBV7-3
j_call: TRBJ1-1
cdr3_aa: CASSHGRTGTEAFF

v_call: TRBV5-1
j_call: TRBJ2-1
cdr3_aa: CASSLAASGGTGTSEQFF

v_call: TRBV12-3/TRBV12-4
j_call: TRBJ1-1
cdr3_aa: CASSSRPGAFF

v_call: TRBV20-1
j_call: TRBJ2-5
cdr3_aa: CSARDPAGGGETQYF

v_call: TRBV7-2
j_call: TRBJ1-5
cdr3_aa: CASSGSLRQPQHF

v_call: TRBV7-2
j_call: TRBJ1-2
cdr3_aa: CASSLDAGTYGYTF

v_call: TRBV20-1
j_call: TRBJ1-1
cdr3_aa: CSARDPESRNTEAFF

v_call: TRBV21-1
j_call: TRBJ2-1
cdr3_aa: CASSKEGRDRVIVVDNKQFF

v_call: TRBV6-6
j_call: TRBJ1-4
cdr3_aa: CASSSMEGEKLFF

v_call: TRBV7-6
j_call: TRBJ1-5
cdr3_aa: CASSKDRGAQPQHF

v_call: TRBV29-1
j_call: TRBJ2-2
cdr3_aa: CSVGFFTGELFF

v_call: TRBV6-1
j_call: TRBJ1-4
cdr3_aa: CASSEKMGGANEKLFF

v_call: TRBV7-8
j_call: TRBJ2-1
cdr3_aa: CASCLRNEQFF

v_call: TRBV5-5
j_call: TRBJ2-5
cdr3_aa: CASSLWGRGQETQYF

v_call: TRBV7-2
j_call: TRBJ2-6
cdr3_aa: CASSSSHSGANVLTF

v_call: TRBV25-1
j_call: TRBJ2-3
cdr3_aa: CASSDRAVGTDTQYF

v_call: TRBV28
j_call: TRBJ1-5
cdr3_aa: CASSNQGGRNQPQHF

v_call: TRBV9
j_call: TRBJ2-1
cdr3_aa: CASSVAGIGGSGGASVDEQFF

v_call: TRBV12-3/TRBV12-4
j_call: TRBJ2-3
cdr3_aa: CASSPQTLSDRSTDTQYF

v_call: TRBV29-1
j_call: TRBJ1-5
cdr3_aa: CSVETGINQPQHF

v_call: TRBV20-1
j_call: TRBJ2-5
cdr3_aa: CSARGLQRGPQETQYF

v_call: TRBV6-5
j_call: TRBJ1-6
cdr3_aa: CASSYSSHLNSPLHF

v_call: TRBV10-3
j_call: TRBJ1-1
cdr3_aa: CAIQDRNMNTEAFF

v_call: TRBV5-1
j_call: TRBJ2-3
cdr3_aa: CASSLVREADTQYF

v_call: TRBV7-7
j_call: NA
cdr3_aa: CASSHAGGSEQYF

v_call: TRBV4-3
j_call: TRBJ2-7
cdr3_aa: CASSQADRGYEQYF